A single sample gave rise to the 30 T cell receptor beta chains below, sequenced in a study of human T cells and chemical hapten exposure. The total RNA was obtained from whole blood that was not fractionated. Attachment of unique molecular identifiers to individual cDNA molecules was performed in the library. TCRdb passed the reads through MiXCR, listing each CDR3 protein once. The sample includes fewer than 150,000 distinct CDR3 sequences, less than 10% of them seen just once. Material for sequencing was whole blood. These receptors were collected from a human donor in good health. Some clones in this sample may be carry-over from other donors' samples.

This clonotype turned up a few times. The chain uses TRBV10-3 and TRBJ1-5, with 8 bases lining up with TRBD1. From germline, CDR1 is ENHRY and CDR2 SYGVKD. V gave up 5 bases and J gave up 2 bases; unmatched junction bases: 2. The CDR3 extends over 14 amino acids. CDR3 DNA sequence: TGTGCCATCAGTCCGGGACAGGGCAATCAGCCCCAGCATTTT. Translation: CAISPGQGNQPQHF.

At least ten counts were recorded for this clonotype. The chain combines TRBV5-4 with TRBJ2-3; 9 positions match TRBD2. The germline CDR1 and CDR2 sequences are SGHNT and YYREEE (reference sequence). The length of the CDR3 is 16 residues. The junction had 9 bases not matched to a gene; V was cut back by 4 bases and J by 3 bases. The CDR3 nucleotides are TGTGCCAGCAGCAGGGATAGCGGGAGTACAACAGATACGCAGTATTTT. This encodes CASSRDSGSTTDTQYF.

This chain connects TRBV25-1 to TRBJ2-3, with no clear D. The CDR3 is made up of 13 amino acids. Germline assignment: CDR1 MGHDK and CDR2 SYGVNS. V was clipped by 6 bases and J by 2 bases, with 9 bases between them. This CDR3 is CASSQQPTDTQYF. For the CDR3, the DNA is TGTGCCAGCAGCCAGCAGCCCACAGATACGCAGTATTTT.

This rearrangement joins TRBV12-3 or TRBV12-4 to TRBJ2-7, with D possibly called TRBD1 or TRBD2 (5 bases each). The CDR3 consists of 15 residues. Trimming pared 2 bases from V and 5 bases from J, leaving 16 bases between. The CDR3 DNA is TGTGCCAGCAGTTTAACCCCCCGAGGGGCAAACGAGCAGTACTTC. Protein: CASSLTPRGANEQYF.

The chain employs TRBV7-8 and TRBJ2-5, with no clear D. The CDR3 is made up of 17 amino acids. Germline lookup yields CDR1 SGHVS and CDR2 FQNEAQ. Trimming shortened V by 6 bases and J by 2 bases, and 22 bases separated the two germline ends. CDR3 nucleotide sequence: TGTGCCAGCAGTTTTCGCCGACCAAACCCCAATCAAGAGACCCAGTACTTC. Protein: CASSFRRPNPNQETQYF.

The V and J genes are TRBV29-1 and TRBJ2-7; 8 bases line up with TRBD2. After removal of 7 bases from V and 7 bases from J, the junction contained 3 bases not matched to a gene. The germline CDR1 and CDR2 sequences are SQVTM and ANQGSEA. The CDR3 totals 10 residues. The CDR3 nucleotides are TGCAGCGCCGGGGGGGAGGAGCAGTACTTC. This codes for CSAGGEEQYF.

The chain carries TRBV7-9 and TRBJ2-6, with 7 bases that match TRBD1. Trimming took 5 bases from V and 4 from J; bases not matched to a gene: 8. Germline loops: CDR1 SEHNR, CDR2 FQNEAQ (reference sequence). This CDR3 contains 16 residues. The CDR3 reads CASSPDRVAGANVLTF. CDR3 DNA sequence: TGTGCCAGCAGCCCCGACAGGGTGGCCGGGGCCAACGTCCTGACTTTC.

Concerning this clonotype: This may be a read error: a much more frequent sequence differs by one nucleotide. The J gene is TRBJ2-2, the V gene TRBV20-1, with 8 bases identical to TRBD2. The V gene end was trimmed by 6 bases and the J gene end by 3 bases; junction bases not matched to a gene: 6. Germline CDR1 and CDR2: DFQATT and SNEGSKA (reference sequence). The CDR3 has 14 amino acids. The CDR3 region is CSAPGGADTGELFF. The CDR3 coding sequence is TGCAGTGCCCCGGGGGGGGCGGACACCGGGGAGCTGTTTTTT.

The CDR3 nucleotides are TGTGCCAGCAGTTTACAAGCTTGGGATGAGCAGTTCTTC. Its translation is CASSLQAWDEQFF. The rearrangement joins TRBV27 to TRBJ2-1; D call uncertain. Germline V gene sequence: CDR1 MNHEY, CDR2 SMNVEV (reference sequence). CDR3 length: 13 residues. Between the trimmed V and J ends, which lost 2 bases and 8 bases, there was a span of 10 bases.

This clonotype was observed many times. CDR3 residues: CAISSEGNQPQHF. For the CDR3, the DNA is TGTGCCATCAGTTCAGAAGGGAATCAGCCCCAGCATTTT. The chain combines TRBV10-3 with TRBJ1-5; D ambiguous. Trimming pared 5 bases from V and 4 bases from J, leaving 9 bases between. Germline V lookup: CDR1 ENHRY, CDR2 SYGVKD. The CDR3 has 13 amino acids.

V gene TRBV6-5 combines with J gene TRBJ1-1; D unclear. Looked up from germline, CDR1 is MNHEY and CDR2 is SVGAGI. This CDR3 contains 15 residues. The V and J ends lost 0 bases and 1 base respectively, with 9 bases between them. This CDR3 reads CASSYSSGGNTEAFF. CDR3 DNA: TGTGCCAGCAGTTACTCGTCAGGAGGGAACACTGAAGCTTTCTTT.

This clonotype was seen a handful of times. This chain uses TRBV12-3 or TRBV12-4 with TRBJ2-1, with D unclear. CDR3 length equals 11 residues. The V and J ends lost 6 bases and 4 bases respectively, with 4 bases between them. The CDR3 DNA is TGTGCCAGCAGAGATTACAATGAGCAGTTCTTC. This sequence encodes CASRDYNEQFF.

The chain recombines TRBV5-5 with TRBJ1-5, with D perhaps TRBD1 (5 bases). CDR1 and CDR2 from the germline V gene are SGHKS and YYEKEE (reference sequence). V was shortened by 0 bases and J by 1 base, with 14 bases between the two germline ends. This CDR3 contains 17 residues. Here the CDR3 reads CASSLGAGEVSNQPQHF. CDR3 nucleotides: TGTGCCAGCAGCTTGGGAGCGGGGGAGGTAAGCAATCAGCCCCAGCATTTT.

CDR3 coding DNA: TGTGCCAGCAGTTTAGTTCCAGGGTTGAGCACTGAAGCTTTCTTT. The encoded protein is CASSLVPGLSTEAFF. The V call is TRBV12-3 or TRBV12-4, the J call TRBJ1-1, with D perhaps TRBD1 (5 bases). Trimming took off 1 base at V and 4 bases at J, with 13 bases between the two ends. There are 15 residues in the CDR3.

This clonotype was seen many times. The rearrangement links TRBV14 to TRBJ1-2; D gene ambiguous. CDR3 length: 14 amino acids. Germline CDR1 reads SGHDN; CDR2 reads FVKESK. V was cut by 0 bases and J by 8 bases, with 13 bases left in between. CDR3 sequence (DNA): TGTGCCAGCAGCCAAGATGTGAGGGAACGCGGCTACACCTTC. Translated, it gives CASSQDVRERGYTF.

The genes are TRBV20-1 and TRBJ1-2, with TRBD1 identical over 7 bases. The CDR3 length is 13 residues. The ends lost 6 bases at V and 4 bases at J; junction bases unmatched: 8. Per the germline V gene, CDR1 is DFQATT and CDR2 is SNEGSKA (reference sequence). The CDR3 spells CSAPTGSGYGYTF. The CDR3 DNA reads as TGCAGTGCACCGACAGGGTCCGGCTATGGCTACACCTTC.

This clonotype was observed many times. V and J are TRBV2 and TRBJ1-6; D is undetermined. The germline V gene has CDR1 SNHLY and CDR2 FYNNEI. CDR3 length: 17 residues. Trimming removed 2 bases from V and 0 bases from J, with 11 bases in between. The CDR3: CASSERASSSYNSPLHF. DNA of the CDR3: TGTGCCAGCAGTGAAAGGGCCTCGAGCTCCTATAATTCACCCCTCCACTTT.

The chain couples TRBV30 to TRBJ2-1, with 8 bases fitting TRBD1. V trimming: 3 bases; J trimming: 5 bases; junction bases outside the gene matches: 9. The CDR3 totals 15 residues. CDR1 and CDR2 from the germline V gene are GTSNPN and SVGIG (reference sequence). Here the CDR3 DNA reads TGTGCCTGGAGACAAGGGACAGGCCCGGACAATGAGCAGTTCTTC. Its translation: CAWRQGTGPDNEQFF.

This clonotype was detected many times. The J gene is TRBJ1-3, the V gene TRBV13; D is uncertain. Deletions cut 10 bases from V and 3 bases from J, with 16 bases between. CDR3 length equals 14 residues. Germline V gene data show CDR1 as PRHDT and CDR2 as FYEKMQ (reference sequence). The CDR3 nucleotides are TGTGCCACCAAGGAATGGTCTTTTGGAAACACCATATATTTT. It codes for CATKEWSFGNTIYF.

V is TRBV7-8 and J is TRBJ2-5, with D perhaps given as TRBD1 or TRBD2 (5 bases each). Germline V gene data show CDR1 as SGHVS and CDR2 as FQNEAQ. The CDR3 consists of 14 residues. V lost 1 base and J 4 bases, leaving 10 bases between the germline ends. For the CDR3, the DNA is TGTGCCAGCAGCTTAGACGAGGGGTCAGAGACCCAGTACTTC. It is translated as CASSLDEGSETQYF.

The rearrangement links TRBV29-1 to TRBJ2-3; 15 bases agree with TRBD2. Germline V gene sequence: CDR1 SQVTM, CDR2 ANQGSEA. J was trimmed by 4 bases and V by 5 bases; bases with no gene match: 7. CDR3 length: 16 amino acids. Here the CDR3 reads CSVPVWTSGRADTQYF. Written as DNA, the CDR3 is TGCAGCGTTCCGGTTTGGACTAGCGGGAGGGCAGATACGCAGTATTTT.

The chain is built from TRBV5-1 and TRBJ1-1; a weak D match, TRBD1 (6 bases). Germline CDR1 reads SGHRS; CDR2 reads YFSETQ. Trimming removed 0 bases from V and 4 bases from J, with 10 bases in between. The CDR3 is 14 residues long. The CDR3 DNA sequence: TGCGCCAGCAGCTTGGGACGGGGGCTCACTGAAGCTTTCTTT. Protein sequence: CASSLGRGLTEAFF.

This clonotype was recorded many times. In DNA, the CDR3 is TGTGCCAGCAGTGAAGCGCTTGGGGGACAGACCTACGAGCAGTACTTC. Amino acid sequence: CASSEALGGQTYEQYF. The chain carries TRBV2 and TRBJ2-7, with 7 bases aligning to TRBD1. The CDR3 length is 16 residues. V gave up 0 bases and J gave up 2 bases; unmatched junction bases: 7. The germline V gene has CDR1 SNHLY and CDR2 FYNNEI.

This clonotype was detected only a few times. This chain links TRBV5-6 with TRBJ2-5; D remains unclear. This CDR3 is built from 12 residues. Germline CDR1 and CDR2: SGHDT and YYEEEE. Trimming cost V 3 bases and J 5 bases, with 8 bases left between them. CDR3 sequence reads: CASSSAVETQYF. For the CDR3, the DNA is TGTGCCAGCAGCTCAGCCGTGGAGACCCAGTACTTC.

This clonotype was counted a few times. The chain employs TRBV6-2 or TRBV6-3 and TRBJ2-3, with a weak D call TRBD2 (6 bases). Germline CDR1 is MNHEY and CDR2 is SVGEGT. Trimming left V 5 bases short and J 1 base short, with 22 bases between. The CDR3 is 18 residues long. Here the CDR3 reads CASSNLLAAGTGTDTQYF. CDR3 coding DNA: TGTGCCAGCAGTAACCTACTTGCGGCAGGGACTGGCACAGATACGCAGTATTTT.

This clonotype was observed a handful of times. The chain links TRBV5-5 to TRBJ2-7; possibly TRBD2 for D (5 bases). The CDR3 has 15 residues. Germline lookup yields CDR1 SGHKS and CDR2 YYEKEE (reference sequence). Trimming took off 4 bases at V and 2 bases at J, with 16 bases between the two ends. CDR3 amino acids: CASSQTPRVPYEQYF. The CDR3 coding sequence is TGTGCCAGCAGCCAAACGCCGCGGGTGCCCTACGAGCAGTACTTC.

The chain has TRBV10-3 and TRBJ2-1, with no clear D. V was clipped by 4 bases and J by 7 bases, with 11 bases between them. This CDR3 is built from 13 residues. Per germline, CDR1 ENHRY and CDR2 SYGVKD. CDR3 DNA: TGTGCCATCAGTGGGCTCGGTCAGAATGAGCAGTTCTTC. Translated: CAISGLGQNEQFF.

In its sample, this clonotype was seen a few times. The V and J genes are TRBV9 and TRBJ1-4, with a possible D match to TRBD1 (6 bases). V lost 4 bases and J 3 bases, leaving 13 bases between the germline ends. In germline, CDR1 is SGDLS, CDR2 YYNGEE. The CDR3 length is 15 residues. The CDR3 spells CASSKTGPPNEKLFF. CDR3 DNA sequence: TGTGCCAGCAGCAAGACAGGTCCCCCTAATGAAAAACTGTTTTTT.

Ten or more counts support this clonotype. This chain joins TRBV10-3 and TRBJ2-7; D uncertain. Germline V gene data show CDR1 as ENHRY and CDR2 as SYGVKD. Trimming pared 5 bases from V and 6 bases from J, leaving 8 bases between. The CDR3 is 11 residues long. This chain's CDR3 is CAISHDTEQYF. The CDR3, as DNA: TGTGCCATCAGTCACGACACCGAGCAGTACTTC.

The chain is built from TRBV30 and TRBJ2-7; 8 bases map to TRBD1. Germline lookup yields CDR1 GTSNPN and CDR2 SVGIG (reference sequence). J was trimmed by 7 bases and V by 5 bases; bases with no gene match: 4. The CDR3 is 11 residues long. The CDR3 DNA is TGTGCCTGGGGGACAGGTAGGGAGCAGTACTTC. Translating gives CAWGTGREQYF. The full variable domain, its missing parts supplied by reference TRBV30 and TRBJ2-7, is SQTIHQWPATLVQPVGSPLSLECTVEGTSNPNLYWYRQAAGRGLQLLFYSVGIGQISSEVPQNLSASRPQDRQFILSSKKLLLSDSGFYLCAWGTGREQYFGPGTRLTVT.